These 24 T cell receptor beta chains came from one sample sequenced in a study of blood T cell repertoires in COVID-19. Here immunoSEQ multiplex PCR was the method, and the copy in TCRdb shows in-frame clones only, minus some. Among nearly 200,000 clones listed, approximately 87% were seen once. Input material: peripheral blood. These receptors were collected from a woman between 65 and 79 years old with acute or convalescent COVID-19.

J is TRBJ2-7 and V is TRBV25-1; D may be TRBD2 (6 bases). CDR1 and CDR2 (germline): MGHDK, SYGVNS. The CDR3 loop spans 15 amino acids. V shed 9 bases and J shed 0 bases, with 18 bases lying between them. In nucleotides, the CDR3 is TGTGCCAGAGCCCCTCCGAGGAGGGGCTCCTACGAGCAGTACTTC. Translated: CARAPPRRGSYEQYF.

The genes are TRBV7-8 and TRBJ2-3, with D possibly being TRBD2 (5 bases). The CDR3 covers 15 residues. V shed 5 bases and J shed 0 bases, with 12 bases lying between them. Germline loops: CDR1 SGHVS, CDR2 FQNEAQ. CDR3 region: CASSPPGLSTDTQYF. CDR3 nucleotide sequence: TGTGCCAGCAGCCCACCGGGATTAAGCACAGATACGCAGTATTTT.

The rearrangement links TRBV11-3 to TRBJ2-2; D is perhaps TRBD2 (5 bases). Germline CDR1 reads SGHNT; CDR2 reads YENEEA. The CDR3 is 13 amino acids. V lost 5 bases, J lost 7 bases, and 11 bases lay in between. The CDR3 loop is CASSPIRGGELFF. The CDR3 DNA reads TGTGCCAGCAGCCCCATCCGGGGCGGGGAGCTGTTTTTT.

In DNA, the CDR3 is TGTGCCAGCAGCCTCTCTAGCGGGGGGATCCAAGAGACCCAGTACTTC. It yields the protein CASSLSSGGIQETQYF. The V gene is TRBV3-1 (or the pseudogene TRBV3-2), the J gene TRBJ2-5, with TRBD2 matching over 11 bases. The CDR3 contains 16 residues. Germline values: CDR1 LGHDT, CDR2 YNNKEL (reference sequence). V lost 4 bases, J lost 1 base, and 5 bases stayed unmatched.

V and J are TRBV28 and TRBJ2-5; possible D gene TRBD1, 6 bases. Germline values: CDR1 MDHEN, CDR2 SYDVKM. The CDR3 is 11 residues long. Trimming took off 9 bases at V and 4 bases at J, with 9 bases between the two ends. The CDR3 loop reads CASGQRETQYF. The CDR3 nucleotides are TGTGCCAGTGGACAGCGAGAGACCCAGTACTTC.

This chain links TRBV10-2 with TRBJ1-1; D is uncertain. The CDR3 runs 12 residues. The germline V gene has CDR1 WSHSY and CDR2 SAAADI. The V end lost 5 bases, the J end lost 6 bases, and 10 bases lay between the germline ends. As DNA, the CDR3 is TGCGCCAGCAGTCCCGGAGCCCCTGAAGCTTTCTTT. It codes for CASSPGAPEAFF.

This clone has only a few counts. The chain carries TRBV7-2 and TRBJ1-1; D unclear. Deletions cut 1 base from V and 4 bases from J, with 19 bases between. This CDR3 comprises 17 residues. Per the germline V gene, CDR1 is SGHTA and CDR2 is FQGNSA. The CDR3 DNA follows: TGTGCCAGCAGCTTAGTCGGGCGGGGTGGAGTGTCCACTGAAGCTTTCTTT. Translating gives CASSLVGRGGVSTEAFF. The full variable domain, with the rest looked up from reference TRBV7-2 and TRBJ1-1, is GAGVSQSPSNKVTEKGKDVELRCDPISGHTALYWYRQSLGQGLEFLIYFQGNSAPDKSGLPSDRFSAERTGGSVSTLTIQRTQQEDSAVYLCASSLVGRGGVSTEAFFGQGTRLTVV.

The rearrangement joins TRBV5-5 to TRBJ2-2; a possible D gene is TRBD1 (5 bases). The CDR3 extends over 14 amino acids. V lost 4 bases, J lost 0 bases, and 7 bases lay in between. The germline V gene encodes CDR1 SGHKS and CDR2 YYEKEE (reference sequence). The CDR3 reads CASSPGPNTGELFF. DNA of the CDR3: TGTGCCAGCAGCCCAGGGCCGAACACCGGGGAGCTGTTTTTT.

The CDR3 DNA reads TGTGCCAGCAGCTTAGAAGGAGACTCCTACGAGCAGTACTTC. As protein: CASSLEGDSYEQYF. The chain joins TRBV11-3 to TRBJ2-7; D uncertain. The CDR3 sequence is 14 residues long. Germline lookup yields CDR1 SGHNT and CDR2 YENEEA. The ends were cut back, 0 bases at V and 0 bases at J, with 6 bases in the middle.

The DNA of the CDR3 is TGCGCCAGCAGCGGAGGGGGCTCTCAGCCCCAGCATTTT. As protein: CASSGGGSQPQHF. This rearrangement joins TRBV4-3 to TRBJ1-5; 7 bases agree with TRBD1. The CDR3 has 13 amino acids. Trimming at V came to 5 bases and at J to 6 bases, leaving 4 bases not matched to a gene. Germline V CDR1 and CDR2: LGHNA, YSLEER.

The count of this clone is one. This chain links TRBV5-5 with TRBJ2-3, with D tentatively TRBD2 (5 bases). Germline V CDR1 and CDR2: SGHKS, YYEKEE (reference sequence). The length of the CDR3 is 15 residues. V lost 1 base to trimming and J lost 6 bases, with 15 bases between them. CDR3 residues: CASSLMAGLADTQYF. In DNA form, the CDR3 reads TGTGCCAGCAGCTTGATGGCGGGCCTCGCGGATACGCAGTATTTT.

J is TRBJ2-1 and V is TRBV7-9; 7 bases align to TRBD2. Germline values: CDR1 SEHNR, CDR2 FQNEAQ (reference sequence). The trim removed 6 bases at V and 3 bases at J, leaving 8 bases unmatched. The CDR3 extends over 15 amino acids. The chain's CDR3 is CASSLSGTGYNEQFF. The DNA of the CDR3 is TGTGCCAGCAGTTTAAGCGGGACGGGCTACAATGAGCAGTTCTTC.

V is TRBV10-1 and J is TRBJ2-4; 16 positions match TRBD2. Germline V lookup: CDR1 WNHNN, CDR2 SYGVQD (reference sequence). CDR3 size: 18 residues. Trimming took 0 bases from V and 7 from J; bases not matched to a gene: 6. CDR3 sequence (DNA): TGCGCCAGCAGTGAGTCGATCGGGACTAGCGGGGGGGCGAACATTCAGTACTTC. Translation gives CASSESIGTSGGANIQYF.

The chain combines TRBV6-5 with TRBJ1-2; D not certain. Trimming took off 3 bases at V and 6 bases at J, with 14 bases between the two ends. Germline CDR1 and CDR2: MNHEY and SVGAGI. This CDR3 contains 14 residues. The CDR3 DNA reads TGTGCCAGCAGTTATACGGGGAGAGATCATGGCTACACCTTC. Amino acids: CASSYTGRDHGYTF.

The J gene is TRBJ1-5, the V gene TRBV6-5, with 7 bases that match TRBD1. Germline trimming cut 3 bases from V and 4 bases from J; bases unmatched to any gene: 6. In germline, CDR1 is MNHEY, CDR2 SVGAGI. The CDR3 is made up of 15 amino acids. In nucleotides, the CDR3 is TGTGCCAGCAGTTATCCAGACAGGGCTAATCAGCCCCAGCATTTT. Encoded protein: CASSYPDRANQPQHF.

To note about this clone: At the DNA level, this CDR3 is encoded by other sequences in the same sample as well. The V call is TRBV18, the J call TRBJ2-3, with TRBD1 matching over 10 bases. V shed 3 bases and J 1 base; nucleotides not matched to a gene: 1. Germline CDR1 KGHSH, CDR2 LQKENI. This CDR3 comprises 15 residues. The CDR3 region is CASSPGTGGTDTQYF. The DNA for the CDR3 is TGTGCCAGCTCACCGGGGACAGGGGGCACAGATACGCAGTATTTT.

The CDR3 DNA is TGCAGCGTTGAAGATTTATTGACCCAGTACTTC. Amino acid sequence: CSVEDLLTQYF. J is TRBJ2-5 and V is TRBV29-1; D ambiguous. Germline-derived CDR1 and CDR2 are SQVTM and ANQGSEA. V was clipped by 0 bases and J by 7 bases, with 6 bases between them. The CDR3 has 11 residues.

This clone was seen a single time. The chain joins TRBV7-9 to TRBJ1-1; 7 bases agree with TRBD1. Germline V gene lookup returns CDR1 SEHNR and CDR2 FQNEAQ (reference sequence). The trim removed 1 base at V and 1 base at J, leaving 6 bases unmatched. The CDR3 spans 16 residues. The CDR3 spells CASSLEQGLGNTEAFF. DNA for the CDR3: TGTGCCAGCAGCTTAGAACAGGGGCTGGGGAACACTGAAGCTTTCTTT.

V is TRBV14 and J is TRBJ2-3; 7 nucleotides agree with TRBD2. J lost 0 bases, V lost 4 bases, and 4 bases had no gene match. The length of the CDR3 is 15 residues. The V gene's germline CDR1 is SGHDN and CDR2 FVKESK. CDR3 bases: TGTGCCAGCAGCCCACTAGCGCCTAGCACAGATACGCAGTATTTT. Amino acids: CASSPLAPSTDTQYF.

The chain joins TRBV10-3 to TRBJ2-3, with 7 bases fitting TRBD2. The J segment lost 1 base and the V segment lost 10 bases, leaving 8 bases of the junction unmatched. Germline assignment: CDR1 ENHRY and CDR2 SYGVKD. The CDR3 contains 14 residues. The CDR3 loop is CATQAGPGTDTQYF. CDR3 bases: TGTGCCACCCAAGCGGGACCGGGCACAGATACGCAGTATTTT.

The chain employs TRBV12-5 and TRBJ2-3, with D maybe TRBD1 (6 bases). Germline V CDR1 and CDR2: LGHNT, FRNRAP. The ends were cut back, 6 bases at V and 2 bases at J, with 12 bases in the middle. This CDR3 contains 14 residues. CDR3 residues: CASGRDTSTDTQYF. The DNA for the CDR3 is TGTGCTAGTGGCAGGGACACCTCCACAGATACGCAGTATTTT.

The V gene is TRBV27, the J gene TRBJ2-7, with TRBD1 matching over 10 bases. The CDR3 extends over 16 amino acids. V gave up 5 bases and J gave up 9 bases; unmatched junction bases: 16. Germline-derived CDR1 and CDR2 are MNHEY and SMNVEV (reference sequence). Here the CDR3 reads CASSALSTGTGDAQYF. CDR3 nucleotides: TGTGCCAGCAGTGCCCTCAGCACCGGGACAGGGGACGCGCAGTACTTC.

The gene calls are TRBV3-1 (or the pseudogene TRBV3-2) and TRBJ2-3; D uncertain. Trimming took 3 bases from V and 3 from J, leaving 13 bases between them. Per germline, CDR1 LGHDT and CDR2 YNNKEL (reference sequence). The CDR3 spans 15 residues. The CDR3 spells CASSQGSGFTDTQYF. CDR3 sequence (DNA): TGTGCCAGCAGCCAGGGCTCCGGCTTTACAGATACGCAGTATTTT.

This rearrangement joins TRBV5-1 to TRBJ2-5; a weak D match, TRBD1 (6 bases). V lost 6 bases, J lost 0 bases, and 12 bases lay in between. Germline loops: CDR1 SGHRS, CDR2 YFSETQ. CDR3 size: 14 residues. The CDR3 bases are TGCGCCAGCACCCGTAGGGGGTACCAAGAGACCCAGTACTTC. Translated, it gives CASTRRGYQETQYF.